This T cell receptor (beta chain) originates from a study of neurological immune-mediated disorders. For the study at large: The disease course was relapsing-remitting in roughly 31 and secondary progressive in about 9% of the 34 multiple sclerosis patients.

Study-wide results and limits: Expanded clones shared no CDR3 amino acid sequences across subjects, suggesting private repertoires in all groups.

The time point denotes: longitudinal time-point 1 (baseline). PBMCs stored at -80 C, numbering 2 million, were the origin of the unsorted libraries. This clonotype was picked up many times. Its matching antigen is unknown. TCRdb redid the calling of the 5' RACE reads with MiXCR, one entry per CDR3 protein. The sample lists tens of thousands of distinct CDR3 sequences, less than 3.5% occurring once. V lost 1 base, J lost 3 bases, and 13 bases lay in between. This CDR3 has 15 amino acids. The germline V gene encodes CDR1 SGHDN and CDR2 FVKESK. The TCR originated in a woman aged 60 to 75 with multiple sclerosis. This chain links TRBV14 with TRBJ2-7, with no clear D. Sequenced: PBMCs. This chain's CDR3 is CASSQVGQANYEQYF. CDR3 coding DNA: TGTGCCAGCAGCCAAGTAGGGCAGGCGAACTACGAGCAGTACTTC.